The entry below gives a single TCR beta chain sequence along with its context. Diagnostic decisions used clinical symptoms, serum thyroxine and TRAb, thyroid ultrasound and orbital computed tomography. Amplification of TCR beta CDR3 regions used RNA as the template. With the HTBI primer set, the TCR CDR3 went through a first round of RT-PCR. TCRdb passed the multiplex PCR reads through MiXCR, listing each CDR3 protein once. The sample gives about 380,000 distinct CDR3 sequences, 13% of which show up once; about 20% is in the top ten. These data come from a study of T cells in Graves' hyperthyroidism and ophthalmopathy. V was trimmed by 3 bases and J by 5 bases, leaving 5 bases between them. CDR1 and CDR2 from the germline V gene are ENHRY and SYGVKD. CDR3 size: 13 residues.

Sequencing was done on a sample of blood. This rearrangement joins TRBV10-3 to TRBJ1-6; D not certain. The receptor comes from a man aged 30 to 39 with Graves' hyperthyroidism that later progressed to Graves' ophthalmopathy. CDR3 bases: TGTGCCATCAGTGACAGCCATAATTCACCCCTCCACTTT. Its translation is CAISDSHNSPLHF.